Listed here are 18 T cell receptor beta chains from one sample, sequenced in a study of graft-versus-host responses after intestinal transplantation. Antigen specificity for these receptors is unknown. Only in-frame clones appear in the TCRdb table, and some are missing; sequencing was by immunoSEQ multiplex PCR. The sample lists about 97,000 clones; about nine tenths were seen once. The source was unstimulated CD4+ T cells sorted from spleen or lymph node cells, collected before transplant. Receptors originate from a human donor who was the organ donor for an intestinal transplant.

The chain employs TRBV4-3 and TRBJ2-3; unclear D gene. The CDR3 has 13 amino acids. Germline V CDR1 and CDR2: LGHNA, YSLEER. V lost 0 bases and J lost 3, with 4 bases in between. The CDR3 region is CASSQERTDTQYF. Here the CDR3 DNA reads TGCGCCAGCAGCCAAGAGAGGACAGATACGCAGTATTTT.

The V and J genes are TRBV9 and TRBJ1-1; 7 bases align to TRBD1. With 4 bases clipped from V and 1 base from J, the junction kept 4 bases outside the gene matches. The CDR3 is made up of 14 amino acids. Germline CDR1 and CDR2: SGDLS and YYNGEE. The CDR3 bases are TGTGCCAGCAGCTACAGGGGTAGGAACACTGAAGCTTTCTTT. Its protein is CASSYRGRNTEAFF. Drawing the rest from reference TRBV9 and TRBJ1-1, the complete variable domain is DSGVTQTPKHLITATGQRVTLRCSPRSGDLSVYWYQQSLDQGLQFLIQYYNGEERAKGNILERFSAQQFPDLHSELNLSSLELGDSALYFCASSYRGRNTEAFFGQGTRLTVV.

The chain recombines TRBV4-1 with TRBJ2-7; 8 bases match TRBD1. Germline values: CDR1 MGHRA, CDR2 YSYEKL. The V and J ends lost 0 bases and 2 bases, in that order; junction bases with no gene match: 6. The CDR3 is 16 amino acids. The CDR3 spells CASSQDQGAKTYEQYF. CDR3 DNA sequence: TGCGCCAGCAGCCAAGATCAGGGGGCAAAAACCTACGAGCAGTACTTC.

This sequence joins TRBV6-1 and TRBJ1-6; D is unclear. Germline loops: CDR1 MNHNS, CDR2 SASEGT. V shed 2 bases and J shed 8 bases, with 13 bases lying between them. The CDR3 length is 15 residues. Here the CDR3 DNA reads TGTGCCAGCAGTGAAAGGAGGGAGCCTTATTCACCCCTCCACTTT. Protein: CASSERREPYSPLHF.

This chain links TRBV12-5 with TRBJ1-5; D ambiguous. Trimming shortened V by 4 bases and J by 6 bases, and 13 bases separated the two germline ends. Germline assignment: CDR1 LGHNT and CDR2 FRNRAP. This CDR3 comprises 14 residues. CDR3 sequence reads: CASGSRIRGQPQHF. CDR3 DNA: TGTGCTAGTGGTTCTCGTATACGAGGTCAGCCCCAGCATTTT.

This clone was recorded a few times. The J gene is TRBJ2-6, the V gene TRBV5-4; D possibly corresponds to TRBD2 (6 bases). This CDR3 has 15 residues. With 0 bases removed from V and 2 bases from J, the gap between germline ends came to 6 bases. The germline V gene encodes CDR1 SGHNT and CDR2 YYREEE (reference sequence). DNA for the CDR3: TGTGCCAGCAGCTTGGGCGGGGCTGGGGCCAACGTCCTGACTTTC. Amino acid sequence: CASSLGGAGANVLTF.

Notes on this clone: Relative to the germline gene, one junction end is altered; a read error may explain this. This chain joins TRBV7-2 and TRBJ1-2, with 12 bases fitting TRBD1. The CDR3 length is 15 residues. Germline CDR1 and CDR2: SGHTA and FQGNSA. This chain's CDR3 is CASNLGDRGLDGYTF. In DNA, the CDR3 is TGTGCCAGCAACTTAGGGGACAGGGGGCTAGATGGCTACACCTTC.

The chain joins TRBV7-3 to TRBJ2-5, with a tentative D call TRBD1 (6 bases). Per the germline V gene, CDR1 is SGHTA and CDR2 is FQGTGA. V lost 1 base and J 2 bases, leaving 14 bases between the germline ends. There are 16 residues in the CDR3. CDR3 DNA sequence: TGTGCCAGCAGCTTAAACCCGGCAGGGGATCAAGAGACCCAGTACTTC. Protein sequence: CASSLNPAGDQETQYF.

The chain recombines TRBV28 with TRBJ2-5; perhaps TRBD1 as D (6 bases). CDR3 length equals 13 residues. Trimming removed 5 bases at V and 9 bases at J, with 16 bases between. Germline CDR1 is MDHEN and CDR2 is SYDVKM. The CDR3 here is CASSGPSEGAQYF. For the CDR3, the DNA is TGTGCCAGCAGTGGACCTTCCGAGGGGGCCCAGTACTTC.

The CDR3 is CASSPDREYGYTF. CDR3 bases: TGCGCCAGCAGCCCCGACAGGGAATATGGCTACACCTTC. The J gene is TRBJ1-2, the V gene TRBV5-1; TRBD1 matches at 7 bases. V shed 4 bases, J shed 5 bases, and the junction held 5 bases outside the gene matches. Germline CDR1 is SGHRS and CDR2 is YFSETQ. This CDR3 has 13 residues.

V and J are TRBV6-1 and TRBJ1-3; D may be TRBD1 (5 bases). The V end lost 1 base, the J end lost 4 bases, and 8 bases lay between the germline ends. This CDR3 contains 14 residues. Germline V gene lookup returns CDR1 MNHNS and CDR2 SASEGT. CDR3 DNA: TGTGCCAGCAGTGAAGGCAGGGTGGGAAACACCATATATTTT. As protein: CASSEGRVGNTIYF.

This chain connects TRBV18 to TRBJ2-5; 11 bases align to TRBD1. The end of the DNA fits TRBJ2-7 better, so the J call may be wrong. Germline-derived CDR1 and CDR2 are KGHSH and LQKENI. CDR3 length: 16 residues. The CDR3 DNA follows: TGTGCCAGCTCAGGGGCGGGACAGGGGGACTCCTACGAGCAGTACTTC. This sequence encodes CASSGAGQGDSYEQYF.

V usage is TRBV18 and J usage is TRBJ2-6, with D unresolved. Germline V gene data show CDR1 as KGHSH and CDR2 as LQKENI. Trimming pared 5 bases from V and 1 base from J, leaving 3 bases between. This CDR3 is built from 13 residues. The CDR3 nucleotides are TGTGCCAGCTCATCTTCTGGGGCCAACGTCCTGACTTTC. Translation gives CASSSSGANVLTF.

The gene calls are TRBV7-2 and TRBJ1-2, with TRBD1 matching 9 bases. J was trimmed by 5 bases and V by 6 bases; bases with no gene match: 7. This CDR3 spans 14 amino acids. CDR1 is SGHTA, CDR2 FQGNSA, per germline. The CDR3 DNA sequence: TGTGCCAGCAGGGACACAGGGGGCGCGTATGGCTACACCTTC. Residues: CASRDTGGAYGYTF.

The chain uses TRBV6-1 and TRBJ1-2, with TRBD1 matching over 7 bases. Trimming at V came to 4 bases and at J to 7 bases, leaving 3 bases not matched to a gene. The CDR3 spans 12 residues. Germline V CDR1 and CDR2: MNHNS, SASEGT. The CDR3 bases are TGTGCCAGCAGTGGACACAGGGGTGGCTACACCTTC. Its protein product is CASSGHRGGYTF.

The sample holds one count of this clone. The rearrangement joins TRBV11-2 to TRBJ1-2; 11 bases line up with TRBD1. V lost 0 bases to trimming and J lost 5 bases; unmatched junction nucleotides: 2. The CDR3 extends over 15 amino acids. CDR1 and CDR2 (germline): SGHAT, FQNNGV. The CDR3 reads CASSLDGTGGYGYTF. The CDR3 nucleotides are TGTGCCAGCAGCTTAGATGGGACAGGGGGTTATGGCTACACCTTC.

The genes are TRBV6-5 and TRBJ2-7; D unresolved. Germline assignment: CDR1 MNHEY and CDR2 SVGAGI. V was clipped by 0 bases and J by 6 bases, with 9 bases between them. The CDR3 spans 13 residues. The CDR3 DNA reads TGTGCCAGCAGTTACTCGAGCCCCGCCGAGCAGTACTTC. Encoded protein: CASSYSSPAEQYF.

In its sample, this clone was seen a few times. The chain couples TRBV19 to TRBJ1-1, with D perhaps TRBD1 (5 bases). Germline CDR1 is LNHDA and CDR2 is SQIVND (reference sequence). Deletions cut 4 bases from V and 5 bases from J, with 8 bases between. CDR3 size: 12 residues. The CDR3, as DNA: TGTGCCAGTAGTAGACAGAGGACTGAAGCTTTCTTT. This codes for CASSRQRTEAFF.